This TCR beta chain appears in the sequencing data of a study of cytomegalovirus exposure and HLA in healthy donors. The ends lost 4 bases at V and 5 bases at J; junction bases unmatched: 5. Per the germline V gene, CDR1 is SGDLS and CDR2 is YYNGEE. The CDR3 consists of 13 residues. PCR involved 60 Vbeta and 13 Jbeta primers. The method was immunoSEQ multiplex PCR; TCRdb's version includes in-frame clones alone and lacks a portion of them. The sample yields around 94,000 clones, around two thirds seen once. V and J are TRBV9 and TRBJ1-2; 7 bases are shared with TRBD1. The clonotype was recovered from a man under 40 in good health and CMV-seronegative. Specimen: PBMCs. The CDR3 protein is CASSPQGQYGYTF. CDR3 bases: TGTGCCAGCAGCCCCCAGGGACAGTATGGCTACACCTTC.